This TCR beta chain was observed in a study of blood T cell repertoires in COVID-19. Study as a whole: COVID-19 samples collected from the United States, Italy and Spain covered acute and convalescent phases. T cells, B-cell-depleted T cells, or PBMCs provided the cDNA or gDNA that served as material.

The data were produced by immunoSEQ multiplex PCR, yet TCRdb's version contains in-frame clones alone and is incomplete. This table has around 130,000 clones, roughly 84% appearing once. The germline V gene encodes CDR1 MGHRA and CDR2 YSYEKL. The ends lost 1 base at V and 0 bases at J; junction bases unmatched: 5. The length of the CDR3 is 17 residues. This clone has more than one count but fewer than ten. Participants' own reports of clinical history determined their cohort assignment. This chain links TRBV4-1 with TRBJ2-1; 8 bases are a match to TRBD2. The receptor comes from a woman in her 30s who had recovered from COVID-19. The sample taken for sequencing was PBMCs or T cells enriched from blood (not recorded which). For the CDR3, the DNA is TGCGCCAGCAGCCAAGCACAGCTAGCGGGCTCCTACAATGAGCAGTTCTTC. Its translation is CASSQAQLAGSYNEQFF.